The 27 T cell receptor beta chains in this list originate from one sample, sequenced in a study of monozygotic twins with inflammatory bowel disease. No DNA is given; TCRdb re-called the 5' RACE reads and lists each CDR3 protein once. The sample features fewer than 150,000 distinct CDR3 sequences, with less than 3% in its top ten. Material for sequencing was blood. These receptor sequences come from a human donor with ulcerative colitis or Crohn's disease, or a healthy co-twin of an affected twin (not recorded which).

CDR3 in amino acids: CASSSPVLVRGTYEQYF. The chain employs TRBV7-8 and TRBJ2-7; TCRdb indicates TRBD2, and absent DNA this call remains unverified. The CDR3 consists of 17 residues. Germline V CDR1 and CDR2: SGHVS, FQNEAQ.

The chain uses TRBV10-3 and TRBJ1-2; lacking DNA, the TRBD1 call made by TCRdb goes unchecked. The CDR3 loop spans 14 amino acids. Germline assignment: CDR1 ENHRY and CDR2 SYGVKD. The CDR3 sequence: CAIRLTGGNYGYTF.

The chain joins TRBV20-1 to TRBJ1-1. Germline V gene lookup returns CDR1 DFQATT and CDR2 SNEGSKA (reference sequence). The CDR3 totals 13 residues. This chain's CDR3 is CSARVSVNTEAFF.

The V gene is TRBV30, the J gene TRBJ1-4. The CDR3 is 12 residues long. Germline assignment: CDR1 GTSNPN and CDR2 SVGIG (reference sequence). The CDR3: CAWSGGNEKLFF.

The rearrangement links TRBV7-8 to TRBJ1-1. Germline assignment: CDR1 SGHVS and CDR2 FQNEAQ. The length of the CDR3 is 13 residues. The CDR3 sequence: CASSFTRNTEAFF.

The rearrangement joins TRBV7-2 to TRBJ1-1; the TCRdb D gene call, TRBD1, has no DNA to confirm it. Germline CDR1 reads SGHTA; CDR2 reads FQGNSA. CDR3 length equals 13 residues. The CDR3 spells CASSPGTYTEAFF. The full variable domain, rest sourced from reference TRBV7-2 and TRBJ1-1, is GAGVSQSPSNKVTEKGKDVELRCDPISGHTALYWYRQSLGQGLEFLIYFQGNSAPDKSGLPSDRFSAERTGGSVSTLTIQRTQQEDSAVYLCASSPGTYTEAFFGQGTRLTVV.

V is TRBV28 and J is TRBJ2-3. The germline CDR1 and CDR2 sequences are MDHEN and SYDVKM. CDR3 size: 12 residues. The chain's CDR3 is CASSTNTDTQYF.

The rearrangement uses TRBV2 and TRBJ2-7. The CDR3 is 13 amino acids. Germline CDR1 SNHLY, CDR2 FYNNEI. The CDR3 protein is CASSARLYYEQYF.

The chain uses TRBV7-2 and TRBJ2-5; absent DNA, TCRdb's TRBD1 call cannot be checked. The germline V gene encodes CDR1 SGHTA and CDR2 FQGNSA. CDR3 length equals 14 residues. CDR3 region: CASSLVRQGETQYF.

The genes are TRBV12-3 or TRBV12-4 and TRBJ2-7; the D gene TCRdb calls, TRBD1, cannot be checked with no DNA. The CDR3 covers 16 residues. CDR3 sequence reads: CASSLERGPTPYEQYF.

The rearrangement joins TRBV5-4 to TRBJ1-1; there is no DNA to check the TCRdb D call of TRBD1. The CDR3 covers 15 residues. Germline V gene data show CDR1 as SGHNT and CDR2 as YYREEE (reference sequence). CDR3 in amino acids: CASSSPNDRHTEAFF.

The chain uses TRBV7-6 and TRBJ2-2; no DNA is available, so the TRBD1 call from TCRdb remains unchecked. CDR1 SGHVS and CDR2 FNYEAQ come from the germline V gene. This CDR3 has 17 amino acids. CDR3 region: CASSLSKAGPNTGELFF.

The V gene is TRBV6-5, the J gene TRBJ2-2; TCRdb picks TRBD1, but there is no DNA to check that call. Per the germline V gene, CDR1 is MNHEY and CDR2 is SVGAGI. This CDR3 comprises 14 residues. Here the CDR3 reads CASSYRTRRGELFF.

This chain joins TRBV5-1 and TRBJ2-7. The CDR3 runs 13 residues. In germline, CDR1 is SGHRS, CDR2 YFSETQ. CDR3 sequence: CASSLDGSSEQYF.

The chain joins TRBV5-1 to TRBJ1-1; TCRdb returns TRBD1, unconfirmable since there is no DNA. The germline gives CDR1 SGHRS, CDR2 YFSETQ. The CDR3 consists of 14 residues. CDR3 in amino acids: CASSPRGSNTEAFF.

The CDR3 sequence is CASNGLGDTDTQYF. V and J are TRBV27 and TRBJ2-3; TCRdb indicates TRBD2, and absent DNA this call remains unverified. The CDR3 runs 14 residues. The germline CDR1 and CDR2 sequences are MNHEY and SMNVEV (reference sequence).

This rearrangement joins TRBV12-3 or TRBV12-4 to TRBJ2-7; there is no DNA to check the TCRdb D call of TRBD1. The CDR3 sequence is 15 residues long. Here the CDR3 reads CASSPRDRARYEQYF.

The chain employs TRBV27 and TRBJ1-5. This CDR3 region has 15 residues. Germline CDR1 reads MNHEY; CDR2 reads SMNVEV (reference sequence). The CDR3 is CATSSRDYSNQPQHF.

V gene TRBV9 combines with J gene TRBJ2-1. This CDR3 is built from 13 residues. The germline V gene encodes CDR1 SGDLS and CDR2 YYNGEE. The CDR3 is CASSVDPIYEQFF.

This sequence joins TRBV5-1 and TRBJ2-3; TCRdb's D gene call, TRBD2, goes unchecked for lack of DNA. The CDR3 has 20 residues. Germline V gene data show CDR1 as SGHRS and CDR2 as YFSETQ. The CDR3 loop reads CASSFPTYYRPGDSTDTQYF. Full variable domain (remainder filled in from reference TRBV5-1 and TRBJ2-3): KAGVTQTPRYLIKTRGQQVTLSCSPISGHRSVSWYQQTPGQGLQFLFEYFSETQRNKGNFPGRFSGRQFSNSRSEMNVSTLELGDSALYLCASSFPTYYRPGDSTDTQYFGPGTRLTVL.

CDR3 sequence reads: CASSSGVAGGLGEQFF. The rearrangement links TRBV12-3 or TRBV12-4 to TRBJ2-1; the TCRdb D gene call, TRBD2, has no DNA to confirm it. The CDR3 is 16 residues long.

The V call is TRBV6-1, the J call TRBJ2-1; TCRdb's D call, TRBD1, is unchecked because there is no DNA. This CDR3 region has 15 residues. Germline assignment: CDR1 MNHNS and CDR2 SASEGT. CDR3 sequence: CASSPGTGAYNEQFF.

The chain links TRBV18 to TRBJ2-6. This CDR3 region has 15 residues. Per the germline V gene, CDR1 is KGHSH and CDR2 is LQKENI. This CDR3 is CASSRQSSGANVLTF.

This chain uses TRBV20-1 with TRBJ2-5; there is no DNA to check the TCRdb D call of TRBD1. The CDR3 totals 14 residues. Germline loops: CDR1 DFQATT, CDR2 SNEGSKA (reference sequence). The chain's CDR3 is CSARETFGGGTQYF.

The chain employs TRBV4-1 and TRBJ2-3; the D gene TCRdb calls, TRBD1, cannot be checked with no DNA. Germline V gene lookup returns CDR1 MGHRA and CDR2 YSYEKL. The CDR3 contains 16 residues. This chain's CDR3 is CASSQEDGGAVHTQYF.

This chain connects TRBV7-2 to TRBJ1-1; TCRdb gives TRBD1 as the D gene, but with no DNA this cannot be confirmed. CDR1 is SGHTA and CDR2 is FQGNSA in the germline V gene. This CDR3 contains 16 residues. CDR3 protein: CASSLIFGQGSTEAFF.

The rearrangement links TRBV20-1 to TRBJ2-3; the TCRdb D gene call, TRBD1, has no DNA to confirm it. CDR1 is DFQATT, CDR2 SNEGSKA, per germline (reference sequence). The CDR3 consists of 14 residues. Here the CDR3 reads CSSGGFPRVDTQYF.